What follows describes a single T cell receptor beta chain. CDR1 is SGHNT and CDR2 is YENEEA in the germline V gene. The length of the CDR3 is 16 residues. With V trimmed by 4 bases and J by 5 bases, 12 bases remained unmatched. These data are taken from a study of blood T cell repertoires in COVID-19. Across the study: The samples span acute and convalescent COVID-19 from the United States, Italy and Spain.

The data were produced by immunoSEQ multiplex PCR, yet TCRdb's version contains in-frame clones alone and is incomplete. The sample contains 200,000 to 300,000 clones, around nine tenths of which appear only once. This chain connects TRBV11-3 to TRBJ2-7; 9 nucleotides match TRBD2. The sequenced material came from peripheral blood. The receptor was isolated from a woman aged 70 to 79 with active or convalescent COVID-19. Here the CDR3 DNA reads TGTGCCAGCAGCTCACGTAGCGGGGGCTTTCGGGACGAGCAGTACTTC. It specifies CASSSRSGGFRDEQYF.